Below, one TCR beta chain is given with its context. Its antigen is as yet unknown. An end of the junction does not agree with germline; a read error may underlie this. This entry comes from a study of blood T cells in healthy people across ages. General study results and limits: Unsorted PBMC material precluded a definitive naive versus antigen-experienced comparison. More naive CD4+ cells and higher diversity marked long-lived donors relative to aged donors. Estimated diversity that came from one million T cells was considered an underestimate.

Germline V CDR1 and CDR2: LGHDT, YNNKEL (reference sequence). The CDR3 extends over 15 amino acids. It was with a sample-barcoded 5' primer and a J-beta primer mix that a second PCR of roughly 7 to 12 cycles was run. Using its own MiXCR run on the 5' RACE reads, TCRdb lists one record per CDR3 protein. The profile shows some 900,000 distinct CDR3 sequences, 29% of them singletons. The gene calls are TRBV3-1 and TRBJ2-5; 9 bases are shared with TRBD1. Sequenced input: blood. The sequence was collected from a woman older than 75 in good health. The CDR3 loop reads CASSRRDRAQETPYF. The CDR3 DNA follows: TGTGCTAGCAGCCGGCGGGACAGGGCTCAAGAGACCCCGTACTTC.